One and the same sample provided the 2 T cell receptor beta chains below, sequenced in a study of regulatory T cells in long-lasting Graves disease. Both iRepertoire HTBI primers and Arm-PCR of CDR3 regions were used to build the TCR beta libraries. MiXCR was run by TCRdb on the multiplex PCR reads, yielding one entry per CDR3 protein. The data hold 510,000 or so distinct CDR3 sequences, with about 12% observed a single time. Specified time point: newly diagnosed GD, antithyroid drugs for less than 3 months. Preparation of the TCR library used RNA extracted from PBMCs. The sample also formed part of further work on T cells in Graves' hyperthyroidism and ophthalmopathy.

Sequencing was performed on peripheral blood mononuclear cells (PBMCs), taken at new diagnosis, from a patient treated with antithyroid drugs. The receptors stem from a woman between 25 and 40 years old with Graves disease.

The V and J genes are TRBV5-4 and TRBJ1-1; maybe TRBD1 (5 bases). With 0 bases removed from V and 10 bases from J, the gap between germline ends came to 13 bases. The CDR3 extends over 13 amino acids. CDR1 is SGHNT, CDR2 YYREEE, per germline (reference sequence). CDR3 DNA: TGTGCCAGCAGCTTGGGGCAGGGTGTATCAGCTTTCTTT. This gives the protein CASSLGQGVSAFF. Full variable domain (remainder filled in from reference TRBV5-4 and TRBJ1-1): ETGVTQSPTHLIKTRGQQVTLRCSSQSGHNTVSWYQQALGQGPQFIFQYYREEENGRGNFPPRFSGLQFPNYSSELNVNALELDDSALYLCASSLGQGVSAFFGQGTRLTVV.

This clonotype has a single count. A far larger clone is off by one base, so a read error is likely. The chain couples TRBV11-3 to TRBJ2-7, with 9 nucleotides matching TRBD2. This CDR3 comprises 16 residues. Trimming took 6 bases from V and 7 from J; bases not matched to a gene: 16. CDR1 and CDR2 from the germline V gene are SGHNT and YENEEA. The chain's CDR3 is CASSLDGAGGNNEQYF. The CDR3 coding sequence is TGTGCCAGCAGTCTCGACGGCGCGGGAGGGAACAATGAGCAGTACTTC.